This T cell receptor (beta chain) originates from a study of control samples from healthy donors and cancer patients. This table comes from immunoSEQ multiplex PCR, and its TCRdb copy is limited to in-frame clones, with some not included. The top ten hold 5.7% of the sample, which has some 74,000 clones, around nine tenths seen once. The receptor comes from a woman aged 45-59 years in good health. The source material was blood.

The CDR3 is CASSNGDLYEQYF. CDR3 coding DNA: TGTGCCAGCTCAAACGGGGATTTGTACGAGCAGTACTTC. The chain has TRBV18 and TRBJ2-7, with a tentative D call TRBD2 (5 bases). The CDR3 extends over 13 amino acids. Germline CDR1 and CDR2: KGHSH and LQKENI. The ends were cut back, 5 bases at V and 4 bases at J, with 12 bases in the middle.